In this sample, the clone carrying this T cell receptor beta chain turned up a few times. Its cognate antigen is unknown. The data are from a study of early T cells in non-severe SARS-CoV-2 infection. Whole-study context: The authors sequenced bulk RNA from unsorted whole blood, leaving chains unpaired. The study, taken as a whole, reports: Matching results from VDJdb favored anti-spike CD8 responses, leaving private and CD4 specificities undetected.

Individual cDNA molecules were tagged with unique molecular identifiers, the study reported. TCRdb processed the 5' RACE reads anew with MiXCR; each CDR3 protein has one entry. The table lists about 97,000 distinct CDR3 sequences, roughly 14% of them singletons. This CDR3 region has 12 residues. Germline lookup yields CDR1 SEHNR and CDR2 FQNEAQ (reference sequence). The V end was cut by 2 bases, the J end by 7 bases, with 8 bases between. The material sequenced was whole blood. This TCR derives from an adult who was a healthcare worker with PCR-confirmed SARS-CoV-2 infection or an uninfected control (not recorded which). The chain has TRBV7-9 and TRBJ2-5; no clear D gene. CDR3 sequence (DNA): TGTGCCAGCAGCTTAAGACTCGGGACCCAGTACTTC. Translation: CASSLRLGTQYF.